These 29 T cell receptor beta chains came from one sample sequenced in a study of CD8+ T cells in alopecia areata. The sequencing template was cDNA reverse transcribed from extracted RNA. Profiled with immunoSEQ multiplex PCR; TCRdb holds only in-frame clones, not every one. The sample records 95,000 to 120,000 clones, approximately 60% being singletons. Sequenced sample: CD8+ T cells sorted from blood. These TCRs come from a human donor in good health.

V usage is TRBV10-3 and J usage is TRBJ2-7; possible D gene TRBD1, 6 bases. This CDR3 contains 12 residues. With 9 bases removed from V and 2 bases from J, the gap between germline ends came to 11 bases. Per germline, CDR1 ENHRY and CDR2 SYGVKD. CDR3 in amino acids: CAIGQRAYEQYF. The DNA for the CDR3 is TGTGCCATAGGACAGAGGGCCTACGAGCAGTACTTC.

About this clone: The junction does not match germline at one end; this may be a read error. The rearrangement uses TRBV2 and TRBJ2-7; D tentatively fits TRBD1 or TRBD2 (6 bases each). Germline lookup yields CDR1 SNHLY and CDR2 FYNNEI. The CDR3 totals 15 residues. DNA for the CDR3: TGTGCCAGCAGTGAAATCGGGGGCTATTCCTTCGAGCAGTACTTC. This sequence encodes CASSEIGGYSFEQYF.

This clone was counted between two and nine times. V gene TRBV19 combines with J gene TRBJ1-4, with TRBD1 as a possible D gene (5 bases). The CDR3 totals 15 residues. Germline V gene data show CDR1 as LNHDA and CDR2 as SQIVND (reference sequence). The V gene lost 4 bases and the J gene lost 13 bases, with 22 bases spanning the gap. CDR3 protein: CASSTQATLGGGLFF. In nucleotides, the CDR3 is TGTGCCAGTAGTACCCAGGCGACCCTCGGGGGAGGACTGTTTTTT. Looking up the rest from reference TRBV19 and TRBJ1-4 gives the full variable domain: DGGITQSPKYLFRKEGQNVTLSCEQNLNHDAMYWYRQDPGQGLRLIYYSQIVNDFQKGDIAEGYSVSREKKESFPLTVTSAQKNPTAFYLCASSTQATLGGGLFFGSGTQLSVL.

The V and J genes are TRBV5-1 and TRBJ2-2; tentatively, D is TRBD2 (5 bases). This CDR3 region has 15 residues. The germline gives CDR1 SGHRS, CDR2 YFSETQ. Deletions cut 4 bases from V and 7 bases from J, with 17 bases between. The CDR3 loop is CASSETGRSSGELFF. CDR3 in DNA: TGCGCCAGCAGCGAGACGGGAAGATCGAGCGGGGAGCTGTTTTTT.

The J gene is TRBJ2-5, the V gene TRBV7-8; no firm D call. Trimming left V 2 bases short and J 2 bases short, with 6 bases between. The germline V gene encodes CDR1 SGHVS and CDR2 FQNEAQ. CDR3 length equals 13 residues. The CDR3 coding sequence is TGTGCCAGCAGCTTAAGCGTGCAAGAGACCCAGTACTTC. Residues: CASSLSVQETQYF.

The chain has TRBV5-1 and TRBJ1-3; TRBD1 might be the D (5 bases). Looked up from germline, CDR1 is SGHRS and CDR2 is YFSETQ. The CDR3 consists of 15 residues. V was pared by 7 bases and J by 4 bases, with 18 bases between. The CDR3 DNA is TGCGCCAGCTCCGCCGACCGGGGACCAGGAAACACCATATATTTT. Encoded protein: CASSADRGPGNTIYF.

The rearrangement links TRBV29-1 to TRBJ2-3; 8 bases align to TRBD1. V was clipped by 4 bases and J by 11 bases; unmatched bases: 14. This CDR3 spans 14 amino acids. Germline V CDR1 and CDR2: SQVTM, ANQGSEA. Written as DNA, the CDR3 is TGCAGCGTTGGGGGGACAGGAGATTTTTGGGAGCAGTATTTT. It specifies CSVGGTGDFWEQYF.

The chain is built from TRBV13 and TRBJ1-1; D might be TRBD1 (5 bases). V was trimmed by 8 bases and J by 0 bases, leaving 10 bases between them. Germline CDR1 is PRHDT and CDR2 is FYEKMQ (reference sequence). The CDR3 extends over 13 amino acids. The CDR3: CASHEGLNTEAFF. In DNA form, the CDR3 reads TGTGCCAGCCACGAGGGGTTGAACACTGAAGCTTTCTTT.

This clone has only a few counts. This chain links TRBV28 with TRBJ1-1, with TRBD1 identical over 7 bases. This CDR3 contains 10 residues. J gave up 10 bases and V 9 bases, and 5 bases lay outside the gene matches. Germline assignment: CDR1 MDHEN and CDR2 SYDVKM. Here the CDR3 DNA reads TGTGCCAGTGCACAGGGGCGAGCTTTCTTT. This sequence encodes CASAQGRAFF.

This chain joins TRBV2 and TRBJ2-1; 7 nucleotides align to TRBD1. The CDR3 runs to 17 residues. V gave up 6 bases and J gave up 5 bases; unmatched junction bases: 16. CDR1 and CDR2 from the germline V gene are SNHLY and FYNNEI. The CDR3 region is CASREQGIHPQDNEQFF. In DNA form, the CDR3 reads TGTGCCAGCAGGGAACAGGGGATCCATCCCCAGGACAATGAGCAGTTCTTC.

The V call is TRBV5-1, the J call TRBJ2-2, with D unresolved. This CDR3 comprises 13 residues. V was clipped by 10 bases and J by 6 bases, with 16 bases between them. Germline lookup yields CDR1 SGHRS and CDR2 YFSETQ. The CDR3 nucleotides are TGCGCCTCCAAAGCAGGTGTTGCCGGGGAGCTGTTTTTT. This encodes CASKAGVAGELFF.

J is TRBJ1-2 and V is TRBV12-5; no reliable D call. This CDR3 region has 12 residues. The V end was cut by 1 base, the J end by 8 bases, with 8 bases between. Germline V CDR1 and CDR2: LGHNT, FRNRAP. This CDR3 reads CASGLGLGGYTF. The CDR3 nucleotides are TGTGCTAGTGGTTTGGGCCTGGGGGGCTACACCTTC.

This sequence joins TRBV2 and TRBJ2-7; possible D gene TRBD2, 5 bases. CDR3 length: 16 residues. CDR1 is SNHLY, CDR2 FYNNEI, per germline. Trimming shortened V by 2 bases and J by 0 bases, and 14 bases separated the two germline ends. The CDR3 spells CASSELFLGNSYEQYF. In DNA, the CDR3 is TGTGCCAGCAGTGAACTTTTCCTCGGGAACTCCTACGAGCAGTACTTC.

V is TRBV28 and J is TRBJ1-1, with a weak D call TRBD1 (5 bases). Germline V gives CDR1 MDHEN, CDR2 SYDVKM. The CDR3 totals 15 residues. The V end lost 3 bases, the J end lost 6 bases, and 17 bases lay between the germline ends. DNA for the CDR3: TGTGCCAGCAGTTTTCGGAAACTCAGGGAACCTGAAGCTTTCTTT. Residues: CASSFRKLREPEAFF.

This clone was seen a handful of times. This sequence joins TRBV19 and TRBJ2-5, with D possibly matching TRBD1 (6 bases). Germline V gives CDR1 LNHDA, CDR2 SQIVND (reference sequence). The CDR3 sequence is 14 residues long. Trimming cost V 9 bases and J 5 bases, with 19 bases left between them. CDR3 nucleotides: TGTGCCAGCGCCGATCTACAGGGTGGGGAGACCCAGTACTTC. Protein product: CASADLQGGETQYF.

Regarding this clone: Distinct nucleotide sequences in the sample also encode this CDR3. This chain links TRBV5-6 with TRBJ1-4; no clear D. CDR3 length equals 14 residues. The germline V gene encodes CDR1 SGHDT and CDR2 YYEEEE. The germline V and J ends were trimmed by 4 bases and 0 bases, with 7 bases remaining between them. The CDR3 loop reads CASSGIATNEKLFF. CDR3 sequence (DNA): TGTGCCAGCAGCGGAATAGCAACTAATGAAAAACTGTTTTTT. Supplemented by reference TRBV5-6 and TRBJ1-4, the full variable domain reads DAGVTQSPTHLIKTRGQQVTLRCSPKSGHDTVSWYQQALGQGPQFIFQYYEEEERQRGNFPDRFSGHQFPNYSSELNVNALLLGDSALYLCASSGIATNEKLFFGSGTQLSVL.

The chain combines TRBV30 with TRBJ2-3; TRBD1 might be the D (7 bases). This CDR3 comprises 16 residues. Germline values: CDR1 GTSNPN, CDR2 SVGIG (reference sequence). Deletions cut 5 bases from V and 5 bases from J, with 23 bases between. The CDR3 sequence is CAWGTGTELQRDTQYF. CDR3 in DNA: TGTGCCTGGGGGACTGGGACAGAGCTGCAGAGAGATACGCAGTATTTT. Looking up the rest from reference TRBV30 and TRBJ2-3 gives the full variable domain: SQTIHQWPATLVQPVGSPLSLECTVEGTSNPNLYWYRQAAGRGLQLLFYSVGIGQISSEVPQNLSASRPQDRQFILSSKKLLLSDSGFYLCAWGTGTELQRDTQYFGPGTRLTVL.

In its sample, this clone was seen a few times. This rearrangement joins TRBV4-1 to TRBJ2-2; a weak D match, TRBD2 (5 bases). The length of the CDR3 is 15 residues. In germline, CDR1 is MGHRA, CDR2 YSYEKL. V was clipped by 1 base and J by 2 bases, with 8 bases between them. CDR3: CASSQGTYNTGELFF. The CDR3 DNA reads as TGCGCCAGCAGCCAAGGGACTTATAACACCGGGGAGCTGTTTTTT.

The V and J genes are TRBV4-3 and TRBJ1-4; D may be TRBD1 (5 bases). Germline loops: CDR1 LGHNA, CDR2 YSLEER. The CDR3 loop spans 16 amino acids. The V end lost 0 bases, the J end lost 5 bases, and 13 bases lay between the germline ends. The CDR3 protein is CASSQDPGPVNEKLFF. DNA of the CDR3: TGCGCCAGCAGCCAAGATCCGGGACCGGTAAATGAAAAACTGTTTTTT.

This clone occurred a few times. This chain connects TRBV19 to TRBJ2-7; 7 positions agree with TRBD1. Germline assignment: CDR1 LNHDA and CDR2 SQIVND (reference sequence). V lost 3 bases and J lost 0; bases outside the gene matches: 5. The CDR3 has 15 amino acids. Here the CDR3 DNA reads TGTGCCAGTAGTATCGGGACAGTTAGCTCCTACGAGCAGTACTTC. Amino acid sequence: CASSIGTVSSYEQYF.

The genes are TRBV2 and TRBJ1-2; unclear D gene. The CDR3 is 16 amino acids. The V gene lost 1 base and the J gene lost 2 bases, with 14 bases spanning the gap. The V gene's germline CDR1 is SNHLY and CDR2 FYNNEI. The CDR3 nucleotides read TGTGCCAGCAGTGAAGTGATGGGAAGGAAGAACTATGGCTACACCTTC. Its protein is CASSEVMGRKNYGYTF. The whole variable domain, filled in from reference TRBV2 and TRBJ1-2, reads EPEVTQTPSHQVTQMGQEVILRCVPISNHLYFYWYRQILGQKVEFLVSFYNNEISEKSEIFDDQFSVERPDGSNFTLKIRSTKLEDSAMYFCASSEVMGRKNYGYTFGSGTRLTVV.

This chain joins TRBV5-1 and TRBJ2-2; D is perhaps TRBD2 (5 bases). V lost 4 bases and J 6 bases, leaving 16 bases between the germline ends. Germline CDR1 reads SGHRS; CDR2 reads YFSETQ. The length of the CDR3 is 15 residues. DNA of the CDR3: TGCGCCAGCAGCCCGGACTGGAGTCCGGCCGGGGAGCTGTTTTTT. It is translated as CASSPDWSPAGELFF.

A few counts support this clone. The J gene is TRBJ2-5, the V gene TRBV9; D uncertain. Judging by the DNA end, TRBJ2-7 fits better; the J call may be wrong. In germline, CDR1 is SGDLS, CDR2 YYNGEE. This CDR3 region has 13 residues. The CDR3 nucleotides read TGTGCCAGCAGCGTAAACAGCGACTACGAGCAGTACTTC. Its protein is CASSVNSDYEQYF.

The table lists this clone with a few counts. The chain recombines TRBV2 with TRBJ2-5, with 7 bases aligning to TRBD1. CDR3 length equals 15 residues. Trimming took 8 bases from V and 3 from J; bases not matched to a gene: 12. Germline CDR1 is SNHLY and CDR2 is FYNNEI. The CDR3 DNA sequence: TGTGCCAGCCTTTACTCCCCCGGGACAGAAGAGACCCAGTACTTC. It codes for CASLYSPGTEETQYF. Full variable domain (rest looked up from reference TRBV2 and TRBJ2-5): EPEVTQTPSHQVTQMGQEVILRCVPISNHLYFYWYRQILGQKVEFLVSFYNNEISEKSEIFDDQFSVERPDGSNFTLKIRSTKLEDSAMYFCASLYSPGTEETQYFGPGTRLLVL.

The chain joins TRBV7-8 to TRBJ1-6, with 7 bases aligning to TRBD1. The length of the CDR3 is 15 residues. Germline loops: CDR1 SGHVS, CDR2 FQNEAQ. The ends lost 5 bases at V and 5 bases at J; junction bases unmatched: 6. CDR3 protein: CASSAWTGDNSPLHF. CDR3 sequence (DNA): TGTGCCAGCAGCGCGTGGACAGGAGATAATTCACCCCTCCACTTT.

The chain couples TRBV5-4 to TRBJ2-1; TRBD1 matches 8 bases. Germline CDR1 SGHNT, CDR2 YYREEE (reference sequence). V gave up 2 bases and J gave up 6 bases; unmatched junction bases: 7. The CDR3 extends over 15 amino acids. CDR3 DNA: TGTGCCAGCAGCTTTGGGCCAGGGGGCCTCAATGAGCAGTTCTTC. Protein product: CASSFGPGGLNEQFF.

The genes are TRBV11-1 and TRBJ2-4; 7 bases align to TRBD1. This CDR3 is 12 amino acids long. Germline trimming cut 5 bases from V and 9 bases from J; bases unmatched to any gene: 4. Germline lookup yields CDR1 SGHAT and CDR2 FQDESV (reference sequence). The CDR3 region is CASSRTGGIQYF. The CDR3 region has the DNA TGTGCCAGCAGCCGGACAGGAGGCATTCAGTACTTC.

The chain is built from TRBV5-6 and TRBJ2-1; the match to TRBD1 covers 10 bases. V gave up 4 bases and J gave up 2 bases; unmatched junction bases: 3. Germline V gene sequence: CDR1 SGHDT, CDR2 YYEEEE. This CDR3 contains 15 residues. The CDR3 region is CASSTGTGAYNEQFF. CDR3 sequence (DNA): TGTGCCAGCAGCACCGGGACAGGGGCCTACAATGAGCAGTTCTTC.

CDR3 in amino acids: CAWSVGGADYEQYF. In nucleotides, the CDR3 is TGTGCCTGGAGTGTCGGAGGGGCCGACTACGAGCAGTACTTC. The J gene is TRBJ2-7, the V gene TRBV30, with a possible D match to TRBD2 (6 bases). The CDR3 consists of 14 residues. CDR1 and CDR2 (germline): GTSNPN, SVGIG (reference sequence). The V and J ends lost 0 bases and 3 bases respectively, with 12 bases between them.